One and the same sample provided the 30 T cell receptor beta chains below, sequenced in a study of tumor-infiltrating lymphocytes in primary liver carcinoma. Co-extraction yielded RNA and DNA from around 20-30 mg of unsorted bulk tissue. The authors made TCR beta cDNA from 500 to 600 ng total RNA with a constant-region primer. Investigators got TCR beta libraries out of three nested multiplex PCR rounds, done with slightly modified ARM-PCR. TRBV1-TRBV30 forward primers paired with a C-beta reverse primer drove the first two PCR rounds, about 10 cycles each. One entry per CDR3 protein results from TCRdb running MiXCR on the multiplex PCR reads. The data hold some 190,000 distinct CDR3 sequences, with approximately 86% observed a single time. The sample was tumor tissue from primary liver carcinoma. These receptors all stem from a man aged 35-49 years with primary liver carcinoma and hepatitis B virus infection.

As for this clonotype: At one of its ends the junction is not consistent with the germline gene, which may arise from a read error. CDR3 residues: CVSSLATGTYYNEQFF. Written as DNA, the CDR3 is TGTGTCAGCAGCTTAGCTACTGGGACATACTACAATGAGCAGTTCTTC. The chain links TRBV11-3 to TRBJ2-1, with a weak D call TRBD1 (6 bases). CDR3 length equals 16 residues. Germline V gene lookup returns CDR1 SGHNT and CDR2 YENEEA.

Concerning this clonotype itself: A junction end diverges from the germline sequence, so it may reflect a read error. The gene calls are TRBV29-1 and TRBJ2-5, with D hard to call. This CDR3 comprises 14 residues. The germline gives CDR1 SQVTM, CDR2 ANQGSEA. The chain's CDR3 is CNVEFPATQETQYF. CDR3 coding DNA: TGCAACGTTGAATTCCCAGCCACCCAAGAAACCCAGTACTTC.

This clonotype was observed once. The chain employs TRBV29-1 and TRBJ2-7; D gene ambiguous. The CDR3 extends over 15 amino acids. Looked up from germline, CDR1 is SQVTM and CDR2 is ANQGSEA. V lost 3 bases to trimming and J lost 0 bases, with 15 bases between them. CDR3 in amino acids: CSVEDPGWNSYEQYF. The CDR3 bases are TGCAGCGTTGAGGATCCAGGATGGAACTCCTACGAGCAGTACTTC.

Remarks on this clonotype: The germline gene is not matched at one end of the junction; a read error may be the cause. V is TRBV29-1 and J is TRBJ2-5; 8 bases agree with TRBD2. The CDR3 covers 13 residues. Germline loops: CDR1 SQVTM, CDR2 ANQGSEA. The CDR3 protein is CSFGGGGRETQYF. The CDR3 nucleotides read TGCAGCTTTGGAGGCGGGGGGCGAGAGACTCAGTACTTC.

The V call is TRBV5-1, the J call TRBJ2-3, with no clear D. The CDR3 contains 14 residues. Germline V gene sequence: CDR1 SGHRS, CDR2 YFSETQ. V gave up 0 bases and J gave up 4 bases, with 9 bases separating them. The CDR3 spells CASSLGWFPDTQYF. The CDR3 DNA reads TGCGCCAGCAGCTTGGGGTGGTTTCCAGATACGCAGTATTTT.

About this clonotype itself: One end of the junction fails to match germline, which may point to a read error. The J gene is TRBJ1-4, the V gene TRBV14; D not certain. Germline loops: CDR1 SGHDN, CDR2 FVKESK. This CDR3 has 13 amino acids. The CDR3 nucleotides read TGTGCCATCACCTACTCCTTCGAAGGAAAACTATTTTTC. This translates into CAITYSFEGKLFF. Filled out from reference TRBV14 and TRBJ1-4, the complete variable domain reads EAGVTQFPSHSVIEKGQTVTLRCDPISGHDNLYWYRRVMGKEIKFLLHFVKESKQDESGMPNNRFLAERTGGTYSTLKVQPAELEDSGVYFCAITYSFEGKLFFGSGTQLSVL.

Note on this clonotype: One junction end does not reproduce the germline sequence, and a read error may be involved. The CDR3 region is CASSQGDRGHEQCF. The CDR3 DNA follows: TGTGCCAGCAGCCAAGGTGATAGGGGCCACGAGCAGTGCTTC. This chain connects TRBV4-2 to TRBJ2-7, with D tentatively TRBD1 (5 bases). The CDR3 covers 14 residues. Germline assignment: CDR1 LGHNA and CDR2 YNFKEQ.

As for this clonotype: Given the absence of the conserved phenylalanine or tryptophan at the CDR3 end, a read error is likely. It is unclear where the CDR3 begins or ends on the DNA, so no DNA is shown, and the CDR3 is as TCRdb lists it. CDR3 amino acids: CASSQLTVGMSDTHYS. The V and J genes are TRBV4-1 and TRBJ2-3; the listed D gene, TRBD1, was not tested against the DNA. CDR1 and CDR2 from the germline V gene are MGHRA and YSYEKL. The CDR3 is 16 residues long, counting both termini.

The chain employs TRBV29-1 and TRBJ1-1; possibly TRBD1 for D (6 bases). Germline values: CDR1 SQVTM, CDR2 ANQGSEA. V was trimmed by 5 bases and J by 11 bases, leaving 24 bases between them. The CDR3 covers 14 residues. The CDR3 sequence: CSVLLLQGRSDAFF. As DNA, the CDR3 is TGCAGCGTTCTACTCCTCCAGGGGAGAAGTGATGCTTTCTTT.

On this clonotype: The junction shows a germline mismatch at one end, possibly a read error. The V call is TRBV11-3, the J call TRBJ2-7; a possible D gene is TRBD1 (6 bases). Germline CDR1 is SGHNT and CDR2 is YENEEA. The CDR3 consists of 14 residues. CDR3 protein: CAARQEVTSCEQYF. Here the CDR3 DNA reads TGTGCCGCTCGACAGGAGGTGACTTCCTGCGAGCAGTACTTC.

A remark on this clonotype: An end of the junction differs from the germline gene, which may be a read error. The chain has TRBV6-6 and TRBJ2-7; D call uncertain. The V gene's germline CDR1 is MNHNY and CDR2 SVGAGI (reference sequence). The CDR3 is 11 amino acids. CDR3 nucleotide sequence: TGTCCCAGCAGTCCCTTGGAGGAGCAGTACTTC. Translation gives CPSSPLEEQYF.

The CDR3 spells CASSHAAQANQPQHF. The CDR3 region has the DNA TGTGCCAGCAGCCATGCAGCGCAGGCTAACCAGCCCCAGCATTTT. The rearrangement joins TRBV12-3 or TRBV12-4 to TRBJ1-5, with D uncertain. The V end was cut by 6 bases, the J end by 7 bases, with 19 bases between. The CDR3 runs to 15 residues.

On this clonotype: The CDR3 does not close with the conserved phenylalanine or tryptophan, likely indicating a read error. This chain connects TRBV6-2 or TRBV6-3 to TRBJ2-5; D remains unclear. The V gene lost 4 bases and the J gene lost 0 bases, with 21 bases spanning the gap. Germline values: CDR1 MNHEY, CDR2 SVGEGT. This CDR3 contains 18 residues. The chain's CDR3 is CASSSHPWHLLYQETQYL. In DNA form, the CDR3 reads TGTGCCAGCAGTTCCCACCCTTGGCACCTCCTGTACCAAGAGACCCAGTACTTA.

Regarding this clonotype: The junction departs from germline at one end; a sequencing error may be responsible. J is TRBJ1-5 and V is TRBV12-3 or TRBV12-4, with D maybe TRBD1 (5 bases). There are 15 residues in the CDR3. CDR3 bases: TGTACCAGCACGCGGGGCACCGTAATGAATCAGCCCCAGCATTTT. Translating gives CTSTRGTVMNQPQHF.

On this clonotype: This sequence may be a read error, since a much larger clone differs from it by one base. The chain is built from TRBV7-9 and TRBJ2-7, with TRBD2 identical over 9 bases. This CDR3 is 13 amino acids long. Germline CDR1 is SEHNR and CDR2 is FQNEAQ (reference sequence). The CDR3 sequence: CASTLARGGEQYF. The CDR3 DNA follows: TGTGCCAGCACCTTAGCGCGGGGGGGCGAGCAGTACTTC.

To note about this clonotype: A read error is possible here, since a much larger clone lies one base away. This chain joins TRBV5-1 and TRBJ2-3; D call uncertain. V lost 0 bases to trimming and J lost 5 bases, with 10 bases between them. Germline V lookup: CDR1 SGHRS, CDR2 YFSETQ. The CDR3 totals 14 residues. The CDR3: CASSLEAERDTQYF. DNA of the CDR3: TGCGCCAGCAGCTTGGAGGCGGAAAGAGATACGCAGTATTTT.

As concerns this clonotype: At one end the junction does not follow the germline gene, possibly because of a read error. The CDR3 region has the DNA TGCGCCAGCAGCACATCCGGGGGACTGTCCTACGAGCAATACTTC. Protein: CASSTSGGLSYEQYF. The rearrangement links TRBV5-1 to TRBJ2-7, with a tentative D call TRBD2 (6 bases). The germline gives CDR1 SGHRS, CDR2 YFSETQ. The CDR3 covers 15 residues.

Details on this clonotype: A much more abundant neighbour one base away suggests this may be a read error. The chain couples TRBV28 to TRBJ1-4; 10 bases match TRBD1. Germline V gene lookup returns CDR1 MDHEN and CDR2 SYDVKM. CDR3 size: 15 residues. The CDR3 DNA sequence: TGTGCCAGCAGTTCACCGGGACAGGGGCCTGAAAAAATGTTTTTT. Its protein is CASSSPGQGPEKMFF.

As for this clonotype: A junction end diverges from the germline sequence, so it may reflect a read error. This rearrangement joins TRBV29-1 to TRBJ2-3; D gene unclear. The length of the CDR3 is 11 residues. Germline CDR1 is SQVTM and CDR2 is ANQGSEA. The CDR3 DNA reads as TGCAGCGCCTGGCATGCAGTTACGCACTATTTT. Protein: CSAWHAVTHYF.

Comments on this clonotype: Sequence at one end of the junction differs from germline and may be a read error. V and J are TRBV4-3 and TRBJ2-7; the D is unclear. From germline, CDR1 is LGHNA and CDR2 YSLEER. The CDR3 has 14 residues. DNA of the CDR3: TGCACCAGCAGCCACCTGGGCGTAGCAGACGAGCAGTACTTC. This sequence encodes CTSSHLGVADEQYF.

V gene TRBV6-1 combines with J gene TRBJ2-1; tentatively, D is TRBD2 (6 bases). The J call may be faulty, since TRBJ2-7 better matches the DNA end. Germline values: CDR1 MNHNS, CDR2 SASEGT. The CDR3 runs to 14 residues. Here the CDR3 DNA reads TGTGCCACCTCGGCGGGGACGGCCTACAATGAGCAGTACTTC. This gives the protein CATSAGTAYNEQYF.

This clonotype was observed a single time. The CDR3, as DNA: TGTGCCAGCAGTTACTCCGGGATAGAAAACCAGCCCCAGCATTTT. Translation: CASSYSGIENQPQHF. The chain carries TRBV6-5 and TRBJ1-5; no firm D call. CDR1 and CDR2 from the germline V gene are MNHEY and SVGAGI. Deletions cut 0 bases from V and 7 bases from J, with 13 bases between. The CDR3 is made up of 15 amino acids.

Of note for this clonotype: The junction and the germline gene differ at one end; a read error may be behind it. The V call is TRBV5-1, the J call TRBJ2-2; 7 bases fit TRBD1. The CDR3 is 15 residues long. CDR1 is SGHRS, CDR2 YFSETQ, per germline. The CDR3 loop reads CTSSDRVPNTVEMFF. In DNA, the CDR3 is TGCACCAGCAGCGACAGGGTCCCGAACACCGTGGAGATGTTTTTT.

Comments on this clonotype: One end of the junction varies from germline; a read error may be responsible. V gene TRBV11-1 combines with J gene TRBJ2-2, with D perhaps matching TRBD1 (6 bases). The CDR3 length is 13 residues. The germline gives CDR1 SGHAT, CDR2 FQDESV (reference sequence). The CDR3 coding sequence is TGTGCCGGCAGCTTTTGGGACACCGGGGAGCCGTTATTT. Residues: CAGSFWDTGEPLF.

About this clonotype itself: The conserved phenylalanine or tryptophan is not found at the CDR3 terminus, so this likely reflects a read error. The chain recombines TRBV29-1 with TRBJ2-1; D ambiguous. The length of the CDR3 is 13 residues. Germline V gene data show CDR1 as SQVTM and CDR2 as ANQGSEA. The CDR3 sequence: CSVLVSPGHEQFL. CDR3 DNA: TGCAGTGTTCTGGTATCGCCCGGGCATGAGCAGTTCCTC.

Comment on this clonotype: This likely comes from a read error, as the CDR3 has no conserved phenylalanine or tryptophan at its end. The CDR3, as DNA: TGCGCCAGCAGCCAAGACTTCGCGGGGGGCGGGTTCGAAAAACTGTTTCTT. It codes for CASSQDFAGGGFEKLFL. This chain links TRBV4-3 with TRBJ1-4; tentative D call: TRBD1 (6 bases). V lost 0 bases to trimming and J lost 8 bases, with 19 bases between them. Germline V lookup: CDR1 LGHNA, CDR2 YSLEER. The CDR3 consists of 17 residues.

Details on this clonotype: Germline is not matched at one junction end, which may reflect a read error. The chain links TRBV5-6 to TRBJ2-5, with D possibly matching TRBD2 (5 bases). Germline lookup yields CDR1 SGHDT and CDR2 YYEEEE. The CDR3 has 14 amino acids. CDR3 residues: CVSGLEASQETQNF. The CDR3 DNA is TGTGTCAGCGGCTTGGAGGCTAGCCAAGAGACCCAGAACTTC.

To note about this clonotype: This CDR3 is missing its conserved last phenylalanine or tryptophan, likely due to a read error. The rearrangement links TRBV29-1 to TRBJ1-1, with D unresolved. CDR3 size: 15 residues. Germline V gives CDR1 SQVTM, CDR2 ANQGSEA. This CDR3 reads CSVAAGWRMNSEAFS. The CDR3 region has the DNA TGCAGCGTTGCGGCGGGGTGGCGTATGAACTCTGAAGCTTTCTCT.

Concerning this clonotype: Mismatch with germline at one junction end may stem from a read error. The V gene is TRBV4-2, the J gene TRBJ1-1; D is unresolved. Germline V gene data show CDR1 as LGHNA and CDR2 as YNFKEQ. The CDR3 runs to 14 residues. Here the CDR3 reads CDSSTNQRGTEAFF. CDR3 DNA sequence: TGTGACAGCAGCACAAACCAGAGAGGCACTGAAGCTTTCTTT.

V usage is TRBV29-1 and J usage is TRBJ2-1; D not certain. Germline-derived CDR1 and CDR2 are SQVTM and ANQGSEA. The CDR3 is made up of 16 amino acids. V was trimmed by 6 bases and J by 0 bases, leaving 18 bases between them. CDR3 DNA: TGCAGCGTCGATCTTCTGGACGCCATCTCCTACAATGAGCAGTTCTTC. Encoded protein: CSVDLLDAISYNEQFF.